The 8 T cell receptor beta chains presented below share a single source sample, sequenced in a study of beta chain features in type 1 diabetes (dated by TCRdb to between 2017 and 2018). Receptor amplification or capture employed the immunoSEQ multiplex PCR assay. All of the isolated RNA was reverse transcribed with the High Capacity cDNA Reverse Transcription Kit, so expressed TCRB transcripts were sequenced. This immuneACCESS table, as held by TCRdb, lists in-frame sequences with V and J called but not all clones. Of the missing ones, under half trace to an unresolved V gene in checked studies; the others have no known cause. The table for this sample lists fewer than 350,000 clones; 8% of them were counted only once. More than 0.9% of the sample goes to the ten largest clones. Sequenced input: central memory CD4+ T cells from blood. The source of these receptors is a woman between 18 and 29 years old in good health.

This clone was seen more than once but under ten times. The chain carries TRBV6-5 and TRBJ2-2, with D tentatively TRBD1 (6 bases). The CDR3 consists of 14 residues. Trimming took off 5 bases at V and 1 base at J, with 8 bases between the two ends. Germline lookup yields CDR1 MNHEY and CDR2 SVGAGI. The chain's CDR3 is CASSKDRNTGELFF. CDR3 in DNA: TGTGCCAGCAGTAAGGACAGGAACACCGGGGAGCTGTTTTTT.

The V call is TRBV29-1, the J call TRBJ1-1, with 7 positions matching TRBD1. CDR3 length equals 15 residues. With 2 bases clipped from V and 1 base from J, the junction kept 7 bases outside the gene matches. In germline, CDR1 is SQVTM, CDR2 ANQGSEA. CDR3: CSVEPRTGQNTEAFF. In DNA form, the CDR3 reads TGCAGCGTTGAACCCCGGACAGGCCAGAACACTGAAGCTTTCTTT.

This clone was observed a few times. A much larger clone sits a single nucleotide away, making a read error possible. Different DNA sequences within this sample yield the same CDR3. The chain combines TRBV7-9 with TRBJ1-5, with a possible D match to TRBD1 (5 bases). Germline V gene lookup returns CDR1 SEHNR and CDR2 FQNEAQ (reference sequence). The CDR3 has 14 residues. V lost 1 base and J lost 4, with 8 bases in between. The CDR3 loop is CASSLVGGNQPQHF. Here the CDR3 DNA reads TGTGCCAGCAGCTTAGTTGGGGGAAATCAGCCCCAGCATTTT. Complete variable domain (other parts from reference TRBV7-9 and TRBJ1-5): DTGVSQNPRHKITKRGQNVTFRCDPISEHNRLYWYRQTLGQGPEFLTYFQNEAQLEKSRLLSDRFSAERPKGSFSTLEIQRTEQGDSAMYLCASSLVGGNQPQHFGDGTRLSIL.

This chain links TRBV21-1 with TRBJ1-5; TRBD1, the table's D call, was not compared with the DNA. TRBV21-1 is marked as a pseudogene. The CDR3 covers 16 residues. The CDR3 DNA reads TGTGCCAGCAGCCAGCCGACAGGGAAAAACAATCAGCCCCAGCATTTT. Translating gives CASSQPTGKNNQPQHF.

This clone was found a few times. J is TRBJ2-1 and V is TRBV9; the match to TRBD1 covers 9 bases. CDR1 and CDR2 from the germline V gene are SGDLS and YYNGEE. The CDR3 extends over 13 amino acids. V dropped 0 bases and J dropped 14; count of bases not matched to a gene: 6. The CDR3 DNA follows: TGTGCCAGCAGCGTAGTGGGGACAGGGTTGGAGTTCTTC. Amino acids: CASSVVGTGLEFF.

The J gene is TRBJ1-2, the V gene TRBV27; D may be TRBD1 (6 bases). The CDR3 has 15 amino acids. From germline, CDR1 is MNHEY and CDR2 SMNVEV (reference sequence). Trimming stripped 7 bases from V and 1 base from J, with 16 bases between. CDR3 residues: CASKGGGAGNYGYTF. CDR3 DNA sequence: TGTGCCAGCAAGGGCGGGGGCGCGGGTAACTATGGCTACACCTTC.

In its sample, this clone was seen a few times. The gene calls are TRBV29-1 and TRBJ1-4; maybe TRBD1 (6 bases). This CDR3 has 13 residues. Germline V gene sequence: CDR1 SQVTM, CDR2 ANQGSEA. The V end lost 6 bases, the J end lost 5 bases, and 13 bases lay between the germline ends. In DNA, the CDR3 is TGCAGCGTCAAAGGACAGAGCAATGAAAAACTGTTTTTT. This translates into CSVKGQSNEKLFF.

This sequence joins TRBV9 and TRBJ2-5; D is perhaps TRBD1 (5 bases). The CDR3 contains 14 residues. Trimming left V 2 bases short and J 5 bases short, with 13 bases between. Germline V lookup: CDR1 SGDLS, CDR2 YYNGEE. The CDR3 sequence is CASSVDSSWETQYF. The DNA of the CDR3 is TGTGCCAGCAGCGTCGACAGTTCCTGGGAGACCCAGTACTTC.